The clone carrying this T cell receptor (beta chain) was counted many times. Its specificity is not known. The V end was cut by 5 bases, the J end by 2 bases, with 19 bases between. This CDR3 spans 17 amino acids. Germline CDR1 SEHNR, CDR2 FQNEAQ (reference sequence). Each CDR3 protein is one row after TCRdb ran MiXCR on the RT-PCR reads. The top ten hold around 9.6% of the sample, which has more than 550,000 distinct CDR3 sequences, approximately 12% seen once. This sample was taken from a study of response to subunit inactivated influenza vaccine. Study-level results: Researchers suggested that each seasonal influenza vaccination recruits few new T cells.

The J gene is TRBJ1-3, the V gene TRBV7-9; D perhaps matches TRBD1 (6 bases). Specimen: PBMCs from blood, collected on the day of vaccination. The TCR originated in a man aged 45-65 years who received an inactivated influenza vaccine. Here the CDR3 DNA reads TGTGCCAGCAGCGGAGGGGGACAATACTATACTGGAAACACCATATATTTT. Translating gives CASSGGGQYYTGNTIYF.